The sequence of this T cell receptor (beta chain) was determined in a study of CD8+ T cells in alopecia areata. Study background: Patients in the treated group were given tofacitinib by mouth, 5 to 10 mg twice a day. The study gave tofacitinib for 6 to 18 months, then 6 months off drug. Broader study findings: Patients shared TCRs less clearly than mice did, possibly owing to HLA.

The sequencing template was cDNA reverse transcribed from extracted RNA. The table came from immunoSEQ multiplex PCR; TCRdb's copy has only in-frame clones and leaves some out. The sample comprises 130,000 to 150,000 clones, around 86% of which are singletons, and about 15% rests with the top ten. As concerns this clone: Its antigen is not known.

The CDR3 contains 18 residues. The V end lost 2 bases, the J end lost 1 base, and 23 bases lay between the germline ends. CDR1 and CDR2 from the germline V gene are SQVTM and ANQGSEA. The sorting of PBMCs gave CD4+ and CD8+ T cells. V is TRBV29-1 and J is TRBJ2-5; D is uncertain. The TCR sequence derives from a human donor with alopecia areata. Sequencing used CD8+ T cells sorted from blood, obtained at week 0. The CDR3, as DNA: TGCAGCGTTGAAAGCCCCTTTACAGACCTGAGGTTCCAAGAGACCCAGTACTTC. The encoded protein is CSVESPFTDLRFQETQYF.